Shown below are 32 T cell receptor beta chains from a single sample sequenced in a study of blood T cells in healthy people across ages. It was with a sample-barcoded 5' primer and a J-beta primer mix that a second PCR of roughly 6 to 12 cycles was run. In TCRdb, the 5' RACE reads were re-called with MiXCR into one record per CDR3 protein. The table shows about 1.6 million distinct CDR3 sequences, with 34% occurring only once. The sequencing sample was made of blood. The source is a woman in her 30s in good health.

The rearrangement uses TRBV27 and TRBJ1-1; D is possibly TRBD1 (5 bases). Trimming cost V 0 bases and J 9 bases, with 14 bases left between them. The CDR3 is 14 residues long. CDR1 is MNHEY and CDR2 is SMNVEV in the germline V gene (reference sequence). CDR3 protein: CASSLSVGGMKAFF. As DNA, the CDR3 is TGTGCCAGCAGTTTATCGGTGGGGGGGATGAAAGCTTTCTTT.

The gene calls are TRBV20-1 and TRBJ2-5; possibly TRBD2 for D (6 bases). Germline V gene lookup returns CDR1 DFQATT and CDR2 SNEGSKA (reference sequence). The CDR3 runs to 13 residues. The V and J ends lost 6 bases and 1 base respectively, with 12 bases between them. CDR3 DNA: TGCAGTGCCTCCAGACTAGTCCAAGAGACCCAGTACTTC. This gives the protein CSASRLVQETQYF.

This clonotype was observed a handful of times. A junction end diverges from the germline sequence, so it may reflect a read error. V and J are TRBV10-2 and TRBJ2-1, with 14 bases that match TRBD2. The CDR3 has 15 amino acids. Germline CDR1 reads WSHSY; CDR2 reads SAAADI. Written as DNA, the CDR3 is TGCGTCAGCAGTGAGACTAGCGGGGGGGCCGGTGAGCAGTTCTTC. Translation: CVSSETSGGAGEQFF.

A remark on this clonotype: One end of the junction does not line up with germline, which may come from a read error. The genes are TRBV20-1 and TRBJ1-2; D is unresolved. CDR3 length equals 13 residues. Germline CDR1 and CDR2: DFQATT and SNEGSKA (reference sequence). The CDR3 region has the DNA TGCGGTGCTAGAGATGCAGGATCCTATGGCTACACCTTC. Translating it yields CGARDAGSYGYTF.

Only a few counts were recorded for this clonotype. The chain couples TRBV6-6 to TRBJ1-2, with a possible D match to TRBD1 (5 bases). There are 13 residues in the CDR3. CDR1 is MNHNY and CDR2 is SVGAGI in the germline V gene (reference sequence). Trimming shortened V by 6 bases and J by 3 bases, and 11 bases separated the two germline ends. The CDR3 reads CASRETEDYGYTF. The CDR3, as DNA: TGTGCCAGCAGGGAGACAGAGGACTATGGCTACACCTTC.

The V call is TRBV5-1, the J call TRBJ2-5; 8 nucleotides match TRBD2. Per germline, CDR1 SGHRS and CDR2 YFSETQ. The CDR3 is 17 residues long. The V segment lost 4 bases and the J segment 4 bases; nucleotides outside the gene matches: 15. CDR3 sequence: CASSERGRTSLGETQYF. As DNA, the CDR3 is TGCGCCAGCAGCGAGAGAGGAAGGACTAGCTTGGGAGAGACCCAGTACTTC.

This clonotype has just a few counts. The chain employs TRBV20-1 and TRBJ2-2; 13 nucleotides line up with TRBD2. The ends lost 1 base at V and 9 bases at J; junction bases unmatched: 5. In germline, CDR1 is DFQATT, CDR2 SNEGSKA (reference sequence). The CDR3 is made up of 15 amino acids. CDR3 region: CSARVGTSGNRELFF. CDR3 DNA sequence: TGCAGTGCTAGAGTCGGGACTAGCGGGAACAGGGAGCTGTTTTTT.

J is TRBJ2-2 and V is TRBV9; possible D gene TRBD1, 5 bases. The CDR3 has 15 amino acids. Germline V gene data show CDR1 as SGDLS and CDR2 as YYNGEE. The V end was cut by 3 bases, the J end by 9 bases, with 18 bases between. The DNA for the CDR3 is TGTGCCAGCAGCGGCGGCTACAGGACCATCCGGGAGCTGTTTTTT. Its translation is CASSGGYRTIRELFF.

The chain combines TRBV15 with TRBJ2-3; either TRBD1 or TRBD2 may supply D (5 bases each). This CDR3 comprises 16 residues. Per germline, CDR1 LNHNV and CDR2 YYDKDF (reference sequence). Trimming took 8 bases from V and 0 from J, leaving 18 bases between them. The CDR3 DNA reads TGTGCCACCGGCTCAGGGACCGAGCCTAGCACAGATACGCAGTATTTT. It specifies CATGSGTEPSTDTQYF.

The CDR3 here is CASSLQEAGELFF. The CDR3 DNA sequence: TGTGCCAGCAGCTTACAAGAGGCCGGGGAGCTGTTTTTT. The J gene is TRBJ2-2, the V gene TRBV7-3; D is unclear. This CDR3 spans 13 amino acids. V gave up 2 bases and J gave up 6 bases, with 7 bases separating them. Germline assignment: CDR1 SGHTA and CDR2 FQGTGA.

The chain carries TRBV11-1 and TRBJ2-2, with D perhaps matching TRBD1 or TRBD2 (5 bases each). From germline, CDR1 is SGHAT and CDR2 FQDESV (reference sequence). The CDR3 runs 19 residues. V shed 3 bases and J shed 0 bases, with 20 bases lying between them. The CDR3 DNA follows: TGTGCCAGCAGCTTTCGGGGCAGCGTCGGACGGACGAACACCGGGGAGCTGTTTTTT. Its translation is CASSFRGSVGRTNTGELFF.

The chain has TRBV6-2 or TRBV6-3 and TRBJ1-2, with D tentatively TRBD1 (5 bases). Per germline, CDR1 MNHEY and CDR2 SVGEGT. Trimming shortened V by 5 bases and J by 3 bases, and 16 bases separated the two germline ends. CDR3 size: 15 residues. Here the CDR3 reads CASSTLGRVHYGYTF. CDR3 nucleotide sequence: TGTGCCAGCAGTACCTTGGGACGGGTCCACTATGGCTACACCTTC.

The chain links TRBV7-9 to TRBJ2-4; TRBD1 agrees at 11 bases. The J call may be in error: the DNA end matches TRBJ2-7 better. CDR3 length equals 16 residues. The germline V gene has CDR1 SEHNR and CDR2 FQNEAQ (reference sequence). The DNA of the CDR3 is TGTGCCAGCAGCGCGGATCCGGGACAGGGGGACCACGAGCAGTACTTC. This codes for CASSADPGQGDHEQYF.

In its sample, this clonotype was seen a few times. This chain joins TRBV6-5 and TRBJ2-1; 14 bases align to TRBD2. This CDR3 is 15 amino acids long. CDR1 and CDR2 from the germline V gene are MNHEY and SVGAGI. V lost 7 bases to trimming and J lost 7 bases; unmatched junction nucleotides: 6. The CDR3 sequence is CASTLGTSGSNEQFF. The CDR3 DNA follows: TGTGCCAGCACTCTTGGGACTAGCGGGAGTAATGAGCAGTTCTTC.

The CDR3 DNA is TGTGCCAGCAGCCAAGATCCGGGCGTTAACTATGGCTACACCTTC. It specifies CASSQDPGVNYGYTF. The V call is TRBV3-1, the J call TRBJ1-2; D gene uncertain. This CDR3 spans 15 amino acids. V lost 0 bases to trimming and J lost 1 base, with 9 bases between them. Germline V gives CDR1 LGHDT, CDR2 YNNKEL (reference sequence).

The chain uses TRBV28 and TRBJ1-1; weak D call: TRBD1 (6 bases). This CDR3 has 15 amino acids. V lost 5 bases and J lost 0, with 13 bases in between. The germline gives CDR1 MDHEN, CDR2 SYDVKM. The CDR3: CASSTLWTVNTEAFF. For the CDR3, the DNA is TGTGCCAGCAGTACCCTCTGGACAGTGAACACTGAAGCTTTCTTT.

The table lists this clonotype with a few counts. Here the CDR3 reads CASSADRNSNQPQHF. CDR3 nucleotides: TGCGCCAGCAGCGCCGACAGAAATAGCAATCAGCCCCAGCATTTT. The chain uses TRBV4-1 and TRBJ1-5; a weak D match, TRBD1 (5 bases). The germline gives CDR1 MGHRA, CDR2 YSYEKL. This CDR3 region has 15 residues. V was trimmed by 5 bases and J by 0 bases, leaving 11 bases between them.

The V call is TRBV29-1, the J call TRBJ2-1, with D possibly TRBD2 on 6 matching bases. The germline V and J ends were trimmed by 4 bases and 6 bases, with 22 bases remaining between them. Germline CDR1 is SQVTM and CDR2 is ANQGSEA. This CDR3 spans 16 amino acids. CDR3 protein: CSVGISRGSRFNEQFF. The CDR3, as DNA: TGCAGCGTTGGTATTAGTCGGGGGTCCCGGTTCAATGAGCAGTTCTTC.

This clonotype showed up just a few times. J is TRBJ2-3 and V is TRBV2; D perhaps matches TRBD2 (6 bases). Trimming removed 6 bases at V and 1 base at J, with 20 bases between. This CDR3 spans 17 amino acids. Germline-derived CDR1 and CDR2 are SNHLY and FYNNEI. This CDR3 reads CASRGTPYGGRTDTQYF. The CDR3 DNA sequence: TGTGCCAGCAGAGGGACCCCTTACGGGGGACGCACAGATACGCAGTATTTT.

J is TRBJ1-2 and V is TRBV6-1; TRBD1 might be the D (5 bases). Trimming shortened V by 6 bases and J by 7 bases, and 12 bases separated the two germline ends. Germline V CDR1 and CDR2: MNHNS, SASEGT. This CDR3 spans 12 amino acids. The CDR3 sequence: CASSPRVVGYTF. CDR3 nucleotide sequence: TGTGCCAGCAGCCCCAGGGTTGTTGGCTACACCTTC.

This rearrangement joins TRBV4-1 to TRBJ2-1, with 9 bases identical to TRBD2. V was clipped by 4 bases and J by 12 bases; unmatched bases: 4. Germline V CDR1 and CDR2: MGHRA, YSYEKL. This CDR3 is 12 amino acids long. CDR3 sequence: CASSPSGRRQFF. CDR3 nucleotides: TGCGCCAGCAGCCCAAGCGGGAGGAGGCAGTTCTTC.

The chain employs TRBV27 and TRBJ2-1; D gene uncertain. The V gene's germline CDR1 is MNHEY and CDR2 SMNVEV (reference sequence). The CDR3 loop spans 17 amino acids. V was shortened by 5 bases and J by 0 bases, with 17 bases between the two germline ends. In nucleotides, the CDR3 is TGTGCCAGCAGTCCCCGGACCGGGCAGAGCTCCTACAATGAGCAGTTCTTC. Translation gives CASSPRTGQSSYNEQFF.

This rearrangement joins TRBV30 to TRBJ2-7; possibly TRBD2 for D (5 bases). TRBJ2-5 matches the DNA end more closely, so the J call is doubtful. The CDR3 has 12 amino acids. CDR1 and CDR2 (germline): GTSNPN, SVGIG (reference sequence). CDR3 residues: CAWRGSGETQYF. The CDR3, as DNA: TGTGCCTGGAGGGGGAGTGGCGAGACCCAGTACTTC.

The CDR3 spells CSAPSGGDNEQFF. CDR3 DNA sequence: TGCAGCGCCCCTAGCGGGGGGGACAATGAGCAGTTCTTC. This sequence joins TRBV29-1 and TRBJ2-1; 12 positions agree with TRBD2. This CDR3 is built from 13 residues. V lost 7 bases, J lost 5 bases, and 3 bases stayed unmatched. Germline V lookup: CDR1 SQVTM, CDR2 ANQGSEA.

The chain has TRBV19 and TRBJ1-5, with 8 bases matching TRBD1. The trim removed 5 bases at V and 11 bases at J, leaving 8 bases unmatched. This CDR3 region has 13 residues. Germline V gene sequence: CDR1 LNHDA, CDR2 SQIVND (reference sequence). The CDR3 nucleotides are TGTGCCAGTAGTCCTGACAGGGGAGGTTCCCAGCATTTT. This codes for CASSPDRGGSQHF.

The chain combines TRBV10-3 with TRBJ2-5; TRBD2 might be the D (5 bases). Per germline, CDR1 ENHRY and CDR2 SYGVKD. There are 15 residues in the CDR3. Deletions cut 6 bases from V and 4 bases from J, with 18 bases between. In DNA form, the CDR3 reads TGTGCCATCAGCCCCCTGTTGGGGAGTGGAGAGACCCAGTACTTC. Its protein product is CAISPLLGSGETQYF.

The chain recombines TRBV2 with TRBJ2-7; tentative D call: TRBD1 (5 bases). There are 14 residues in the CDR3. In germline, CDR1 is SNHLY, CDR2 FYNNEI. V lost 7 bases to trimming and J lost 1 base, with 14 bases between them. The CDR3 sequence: CASIRDSPSYEQYF. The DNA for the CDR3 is TGTGCCAGCATACGTGACAGTCCATCCTACGAGCAGTACTTC.

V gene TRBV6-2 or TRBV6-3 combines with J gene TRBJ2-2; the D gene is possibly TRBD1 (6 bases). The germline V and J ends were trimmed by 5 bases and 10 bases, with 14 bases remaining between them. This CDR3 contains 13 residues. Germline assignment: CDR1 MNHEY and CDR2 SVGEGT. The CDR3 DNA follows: TGTGCCAGCAGTGAATCGGACAGACCGGAGCTGTTTTTT. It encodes CASSESDRPELFF.

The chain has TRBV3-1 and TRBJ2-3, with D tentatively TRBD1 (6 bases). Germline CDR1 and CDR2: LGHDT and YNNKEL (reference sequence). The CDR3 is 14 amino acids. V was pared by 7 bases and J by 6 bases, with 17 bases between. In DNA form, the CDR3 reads TGTGCCAGCACCGGACAGCATCTCACGGATACGCAGTATTTT. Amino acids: CASTGQHLTDTQYF.

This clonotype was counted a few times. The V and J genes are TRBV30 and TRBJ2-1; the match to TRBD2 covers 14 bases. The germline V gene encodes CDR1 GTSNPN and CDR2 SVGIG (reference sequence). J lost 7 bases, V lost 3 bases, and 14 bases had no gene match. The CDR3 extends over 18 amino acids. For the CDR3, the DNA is TGTGCCTGGAGAAAGCTCGGGACTAGCGGGAGAGGCGGAAATGAGCAGTTCTTC. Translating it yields CAWRKLGTSGRGGNEQFF.

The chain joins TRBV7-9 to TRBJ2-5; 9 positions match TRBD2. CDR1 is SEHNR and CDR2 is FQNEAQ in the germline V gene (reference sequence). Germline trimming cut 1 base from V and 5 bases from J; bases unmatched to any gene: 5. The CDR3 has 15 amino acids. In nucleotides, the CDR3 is TGTGCCAGCAGCTTAGGCCAGCGGGGGGTCGAGACCCAGTACTTC. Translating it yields CASSLGQRGVETQYF.

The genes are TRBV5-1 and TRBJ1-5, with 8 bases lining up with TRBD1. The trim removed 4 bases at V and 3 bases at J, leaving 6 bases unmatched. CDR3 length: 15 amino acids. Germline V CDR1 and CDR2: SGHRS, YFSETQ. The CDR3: CASSQTTGANQPQHF. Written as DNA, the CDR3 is TGCGCCAGCAGCCAAACGACAGGGGCCAATCAGCCCCAGCATTTT.